These 3 T cell receptor beta chains were sequenced from one sample in a study of cytomegalovirus exposure and HLA in healthy donors. Primers: 60 Vbeta forward and 13 Jbeta reverse. Sequencing used immunoSEQ multiplex PCR; TCRdb keeps in-frame clones, though not all of them. The sample lists about 100,000 clones, 50% to 70% occurring once. The specimen was PBMCs. The origin of the receptors is a human donor in good health.

This chain links TRBV2 with TRBJ2-5; D may be TRBD1 (6 bases). CDR1 and CDR2 (germline): SNHLY, FYNNEI. The CDR3 runs to 13 residues. The V gene lost 6 bases and the J gene lost 5 bases, with 13 bases spanning the gap. The chain's CDR3 is CASRPQGEETQYF. The CDR3 nucleotides are TGTGCCAGCAGGCCACAGGGAGAGGAGACCCAGTACTTC.

The chain employs TRBV2 and TRBJ1-5; 7 bases are a match to TRBD1. This CDR3 is built from 15 residues. Germline assignment: CDR1 SNHLY and CDR2 FYNNEI. Unmatched junction bases numbered 7, after V lost 7 bases and J lost 1 base. CDR3 sequence (DNA): TGTGCCAGCACACAGGACAGGAGAAGCAATCAGCCCCAGCATTTT. Its protein product is CASTQDRRSNQPQHF.

The V and J genes are TRBV5-1 and TRBJ2-5; weak D call: TRBD2 (7 bases). This CDR3 is built from 16 residues. CDR1 SGHRS and CDR2 YFSETQ come from the germline V gene. Deletions cut 4 bases from V and 1 base from J, with 17 bases between. The CDR3 DNA reads as TGCGCCAGCAGCAGGGGGGGCAGGAACCCCCAAGAGACCCAGTACTTC. It translates to CASSRGGRNPQETQYF.